Each of the 10 T cell receptor beta chains below was sequenced from the same sample in a study of Ad26.COV2.S vaccination and SARS-CoV-2 variants. Profiled with immunoSEQ multiplex PCR; TCRdb holds only in-frame clones, not every one. The sample includes more than 400,000 clones, around 92% seen only once; the top ten take around 1.7%. Indicated treatment: about 20 received Ad26.COV2.S at low or high dose, single or two shots; about 5 received placebo; per-sample allocation not given. Samples analyzed were those drawn on day 63 after the first vaccine or placebo injection. The material sequenced was peripheral blood, taken in a trial of Ad26.COV2.S vaccine versus placebo. The receptors derive from a person aged 18 to 59 who received the Ad26.COV2.S COVID-19 vaccine or a placebo.

The rearrangement links TRBV15 to TRBJ1-1; D remains unclear. With 9 bases removed from V and 4 bases from J, the gap between germline ends came to 12 bases. The CDR3 extends over 12 amino acids. Germline CDR1 reads LNHNV; CDR2 reads YYDKDF (reference sequence). In DNA form, the CDR3 reads TGTGCCACGACCATATGGGGCACTGAAGCTTTCTTT. Residues: CATTIWGTEAFF.

The chain employs TRBV11-3 and TRBJ2-3; 7 bases fit TRBD1. This CDR3 comprises 18 residues. The V and J ends lost 3 bases and 0 bases, in that order; junction bases with no gene match: 12. From germline, CDR1 is SGHNT and CDR2 YENEEA. CDR3 DNA: TGTGCCAGCAGCTTGGATATAATAGGGACAGAGAGCACAGATACGCAGTATTTT. Its protein product is CASSLDIIGTESTDTQYF.

The genes are TRBV21-1 and TRBJ1-2; TRBD1 was called by the table and not checked on the DNA. TRBV21-1 is an annotated pseudogene. The length of the CDR3 is 14 residues. The CDR3 DNA follows: TGTGCCAGACTTATTACAGGGGGCGCCTATGGCTACACCTTC. Amino acid sequence: CARLITGGAYGYTF.

The V and J genes are TRBV11-2 and TRBJ2-6; no clear D. This CDR3 has 15 residues. The germline CDR1 and CDR2 sequences are SGHAT and FQNNGV. V was cut by 3 bases and J by 0 bases, with 6 bases left in between. The DNA of the CDR3 is TGTGCCAGCAGCTTTGGTCGCTCTGGGGCCAACGTCCTGACTTTC. Its translation: CASSFGRSGANVLTF.

The chain joins TRBV4-3 to TRBJ1-1; TRBD1 is a possible D gene (6 bases). CDR1 and CDR2 from the germline V gene are LGHNA and YSLEER. The germline V and J ends were trimmed by 3 bases and 6 bases, with 14 bases remaining between them. This CDR3 has 14 amino acids. The CDR3 loop is CASSQDGKGAEAFF. The CDR3 DNA follows: TGCGCCAGCAGCCAGGACGGAAAGGGGGCTGAAGCTTTCTTT.

The sample holds one count of this clone. The chain links TRBV30 to TRBJ1-1, with 9 bases aligning to TRBD1. The V gene end was trimmed by 4 bases and the J gene end by 6 bases; junction bases not matched to a gene: 6. Looked up from germline, CDR1 is GTSNPN and CDR2 is SVGIG (reference sequence). The CDR3 sequence is 13 residues long. The CDR3 protein is CAWTNRGHSEAFF. CDR3 DNA: TGTGCCTGGACGAACAGGGGGCATTCTGAAGCTTTCTTT.

The chain joins TRBV21-1 to TRBJ1-5; TRBD1 was called by the table and not checked on the DNA. TRBV21-1 is a pseudogene locus. The CDR3 runs 16 residues. CDR3 nucleotide sequence: TGTGCCAGCAGCAGCCCGAGAAGGGGGTACAATCAGCCCCAGCATTTT. Translation gives CASSSPRRGYNQPQHF.

J is TRBJ2-2 and V is TRBV3-1 (or the pseudogene TRBV3-2); the match to TRBD1 covers 8 bases. Germline loops: CDR1 LGHDT, CDR2 YNNKEL (reference sequence). The CDR3 spans 18 residues. V shed 5 bases, J shed 7 bases, and the junction held 18 bases outside the gene matches. CDR3 sequence reads: CASSYRTGPEGLLGELFF. CDR3 coding DNA: TGTGCCAGCAGCTACCGGACAGGGCCCGAGGGGTTACTCGGGGAGCTGTTTTTT.

The rearrangement uses TRBV3-1 (or the pseudogene TRBV3-2) and TRBJ2-5, with D tentatively TRBD1 or TRBD2 (6 bases each). V was pared by 3 bases and J by 5 bases, with 13 bases between. Germline V gene sequence: CDR1 LGHDT, CDR2 YNNKEL (reference sequence). The CDR3 has 14 residues. As DNA, the CDR3 is TGTGCCAGCAGCCACGAGGGGGGTGGTGAGACCCAGTACTTC. Amino acids: CASSHEGGGETQYF.

This CDR3 reads CASNSEDVGGYTF. The CDR3 bases are TGTGCCAGCAATTCAGAGGACGTAGGTGGCTACACCTTC. The chain has TRBV28 and TRBJ1-2; no firm D call. Germline CDR1 is MDHEN and CDR2 is SYDVKM. The CDR3 length is 13 residues. V gave up 7 bases and J gave up 7 bases, with 16 bases separating them.